Each of the 25 T cell receptor beta chains below was sequenced from the same sample in a study of blood T cell repertoires in COVID-19. Profiled with immunoSEQ multiplex PCR; TCRdb holds only in-frame clones, not every one. The top ten hold roughly 4% of the sample, which has around 260,000 clones, around 85% seen once. The specimen was PBMCs or T cells enriched from blood (not recorded which). The receptor set was obtained from a woman in her 30s who had recovered from COVID-19.

This rearrangement joins TRBV7-9 to TRBJ2-7; 7 bases match TRBD1. Unmatched junction bases numbered 5, after V lost 5 bases and J lost 4 bases. The CDR3 is 13 residues long. Per the germline V gene, CDR1 is SEHNR and CDR2 is FQNEAQ (reference sequence). The CDR3 is CASSPGGYYEQYF. In DNA, the CDR3 is TGTGCCAGCAGCCCAGGGGGTTATTACGAGCAGTACTTC.

The sample holds a few counts of this clone. This rearrangement joins TRBV30 to TRBJ2-3; TRBD1 might be the D (6 bases). Germline values: CDR1 GTSNPN, CDR2 SVGIG (reference sequence). The ends were cut back, 3 bases at V and 3 bases at J, with 10 bases in the middle. The CDR3 runs to 13 residues. CDR3 in DNA: TGTGCCTGGAGAGCTACAGGGACAGATACGCAGTATTTT. Residues: CAWRATGTDTQYF.

The chain has TRBV18 and TRBJ2-6; D may be TRBD1 (6 bases). The CDR3 runs to 18 residues. Germline V gene data show CDR1 as KGHSH and CDR2 as LQKENI. Trimming removed 2 bases at V and 3 bases at J, with 17 bases between. This chain's CDR3 is CASSPTYLSGVGANVLTF. The CDR3 bases are TGTGCCAGCTCACCAACATACCTTTCAGGGGTTGGGGCCAACGTCCTGACTTTC.

Only a few counts were recorded for this clone. The chain is built from TRBV27 and TRBJ1-4; perhaps TRBD1 as D (5 bases). The germline V gene has CDR1 MNHEY and CDR2 SMNVEV (reference sequence). The length of the CDR3 is 15 residues. The V end was cut by 2 bases, the J end by 4 bases, with 11 bases between. CDR3 in amino acids: CASSLQGRGNEKLFF. The CDR3, as DNA: TGTGCCAGCAGTTTACAGGGTCGAGGTAATGAAAAACTGTTTTTT.

This clone was seen only a few times. The chain combines TRBV27 with TRBJ2-6; tentatively, D is TRBD2 (6 bases). With 8 bases removed from V and 2 bases from J, the gap between germline ends came to 13 bases. The length of the CDR3 is 15 residues. Germline V CDR1 and CDR2: MNHEY, SMNVEV (reference sequence). CDR3 region: CASGRGSAGANVLTF. The CDR3 bases are TGTGCCAGCGGCCGGGGGAGCGCTGGGGCCAACGTCCTGACTTTC.

The CDR3 loop is CASSMALYQPQHF. CDR3 bases: TGTGCCAGTAGTATGGCCTTATATCAGCCCCAGCATTTT. The rearrangement uses TRBV19 and TRBJ1-5; no firm D call. Germline V gene data show CDR1 as LNHDA and CDR2 as SQIVND (reference sequence). V gave up 3 bases and J gave up 5 bases, with 8 bases separating them. The CDR3 consists of 13 residues.

The J gene is TRBJ1-2, the V gene TRBV19; 8 bases match TRBD1. Germline-derived CDR1 and CDR2 are LNHDA and SQIVND (reference sequence). The CDR3 spans 15 residues. Unmatched junction bases numbered 9, after V lost 6 bases and J lost 3 bases. This CDR3 is CASRPRTGRDYGYTF. The CDR3 coding sequence is TGTGCCAGTAGGCCGCGGACAGGGAGGGACTATGGCTACACCTTC.

In regard to this clone: The sample carries other DNA sequences with the same CDR3. CDR3 coding DNA: TGTGCCATCAGTGACCGGGGTACAGATACGCAGTATTTT. Its translation is CAISDRGTDTQYF. This chain connects TRBV10-3 to TRBJ2-3; D perhaps matches TRBD2 (5 bases). The V end lost 3 bases, the J end lost 3 bases, and 7 bases lay between the germline ends. The CDR3 is 13 amino acids. Germline-derived CDR1 and CDR2 are ENHRY and SYGVKD.

Details on this clone: Within the sample, other DNA sequences also encode this same CDR3. The CDR3 DNA follows: TGCGCCAGCAGCCCCGGGGGCTACGAGCAGTACTTC. Encoded protein: CASSPGGYEQYF. The chain has TRBV5-1 and TRBJ2-7; TRBD2 might be the D (6 bases). This CDR3 contains 12 residues. Trimming took off 4 bases at V and 3 bases at J, with 8 bases between the two ends. From germline, CDR1 is SGHRS and CDR2 YFSETQ.

This rearrangement joins TRBV2 to TRBJ1-2; D is ambiguous. The CDR3 is 11 amino acids. Trimming took off 6 bases at V and 4 bases at J, with 6 bases between the two ends. Per germline, CDR1 SNHLY and CDR2 FYNNEI. The CDR3 region is CASRPGYGYTF. The CDR3 coding sequence is TGTGCCAGCAGGCCGGGCTATGGCTACACCTTC.

V usage is TRBV5-1 and J usage is TRBJ1-5; 9 nucleotides line up with TRBD1. The CDR3 runs 14 residues. Germline V gene data show CDR1 as SGHRS and CDR2 as YFSETQ. The trim removed 5 bases at V and 2 bases at J, leaving 2 bases unmatched. The CDR3 reads CASSTGGGNQPQHF. CDR3 coding DNA: TGCGCCAGCAGTACAGGGGGCGGCAATCAGCCCCAGCATTTT.

This clone appeared a few times. The chain carries TRBV19 and TRBJ2-5; possible D gene TRBD1, 7 bases. V lost 5 bases to trimming and J lost 7 bases, with 11 bases between them. CDR3 length: 12 residues. The germline gives CDR1 LNHDA, CDR2 SQIVND (reference sequence). The CDR3 loop is CASSGQGGTQYF. The DNA for the CDR3 is TGTGCCAGTAGTGGTCAGGGGGGGACCCAGTACTTC. Full variable domain (outside the CDR3, taken from reference TRBV19 and TRBJ2-5): DGGITQSPKYLFRKEGQNVTLSCEQNLNHDAMYWYRQDPGQGLRLIYYSQIVNDFQKGDIAEGYSVSREKKESFPLTVTSAQKNPTAFYLCASSGQGGTQYFGPGTRLLVL.

The rearrangement joins TRBV14 to TRBJ1-2; D might be TRBD1 (6 bases). Germline V lookup: CDR1 SGHDN, CDR2 FVKESK. V lost 4 bases, J lost 8 bases, and 14 bases lay in between. The length of the CDR3 is 13 residues. The CDR3 reads CASSRKTGLGYTF. The CDR3 DNA is TGTGCCAGCAGCCGTAAAACAGGGCTGGGCTACACCTTC.

The chain has TRBV5-1 and TRBJ2-1, with 8 bases aligning to TRBD2. Trimming cost V 1 base and J 7 bases; bases outside gene matches: 7. Germline CDR1 SGHRS, CDR2 YFSETQ. This CDR3 region has 15 residues. The CDR3 loop reads CASSLSGSVINEQFF. CDR3 nucleotide sequence: TGCGCCAGCAGCTTGAGCGGGAGCGTCATAAATGAGCAGTTCTTC.

The chain has TRBV4-1 and TRBJ1-2; D not certain. V was trimmed by 4 bases and J by 3 bases, leaving 9 bases between them. The CDR3 length is 13 residues. Looked up from germline, CDR1 is MGHRA and CDR2 is YSYEKL. CDR3 DNA: TGCGCCAGCAGCCCTTCCCGGGACTATGGCTACACCTTC. This translates into CASSPSRDYGYTF.

The rearrangement uses TRBV20-1 and TRBJ2-5; D is unresolved. The CDR3 totals 13 residues. V was trimmed by 3 bases and J by 0 bases, leaving 8 bases between them. Germline loops: CDR1 DFQATT, CDR2 SNEGSKA (reference sequence). CDR3 DNA: TGCAGTGCTAGTCCCAGGTACCAAGAGACCCAGTACTTC. It translates to CSASPRYQETQYF.

The chain uses TRBV3-1 (or the pseudogene TRBV3-2) and TRBJ2-2; the match to TRBD2 covers 11 bases. Trimming took 4 bases from V and 7 from J; bases not matched to a gene: 11. CDR1 LGHDT and CDR2 YNNKEL come from the germline V gene (reference sequence). This CDR3 spans 17 amino acids. CDR3 bases: TGTGCCAGCAGCCCCCGTGGTAGCGGGAGGGCCGACGGGGAGCTGTTTTTT. Its protein is CASSPRGSGRADGELFF.

The chain couples TRBV6-2 or TRBV6-3 to TRBJ1-1; a possible D gene is TRBD1 (5 bases). With 4 bases removed from V and 0 bases from J, the gap between germline ends came to 12 bases. The CDR3 contains 15 residues. The germline gives CDR1 MNHEY, CDR2 SVGEGT. The CDR3 DNA follows: TGTGCCAGCAGTTGGGGGGTGGGGATGAACACTGAAGCTTTCTTT. Protein sequence: CASSWGVGMNTEAFF.

The genes are TRBV15 and TRBJ1-2; D is uncertain. CDR1 LNHNV and CDR2 YYDKDF come from the germline V gene (reference sequence). V lost 1 base and J 0 bases, leaving 9 bases between the germline ends. The CDR3 sequence is 15 residues long. CDR3 sequence: CATSRGVDSNYGYTF. CDR3 sequence (DNA): TGTGCCACCAGCAGAGGGGTAGACTCTAACTATGGCTACACCTTC.

The rearrangement links TRBV18 to TRBJ1-5, with 7 bases that match TRBD1. Per the germline V gene, CDR1 is KGHSH and CDR2 is LQKENI. The CDR3 contains 18 residues. J was trimmed by 0 bases and V by 4 bases; bases with no gene match: 12. The CDR3 region is CASSQPDRVRVSNQPQHF. The CDR3 coding sequence is TGTGCCAGCTCACAACCCGACAGGGTTAGGGTTAGCAATCAGCCCCAGCATTTT.

This clone was counted ten times or more. CDR3 sequence: CASSVASGSTDTQYF. DNA for the CDR3: TGTGCCAGCAGTGTAGCTAGCGGGAGCACAGATACGCAGTATTTT. This sequence joins TRBV6-1 and TRBJ2-3, with 8 bases aligning to TRBD2. This CDR3 is 15 amino acids long. The V segment lost 4 bases and the J segment 0 bases; nucleotides outside the gene matches: 3. Germline V CDR1 and CDR2: MNHNS, SASEGT.

The V call is TRBV6-1, the J call TRBJ1-6; D call uncertain. CDR1 and CDR2 (germline): MNHNS, SASEGT. Trimming removed 3 bases at V and 0 bases at J, with 18 bases between. This CDR3 comprises 19 residues. CDR3 amino acids: CASSDAASQRSSYNSPLHF. In DNA form, the CDR3 reads TGTGCCAGCAGTGACGCGGCCAGCCAAAGGAGCTCCTATAATTCACCCCTCCACTTT.

A note on this clone: Other DNA sequences in the sample encode the same CDR3. This chain uses TRBV27 with TRBJ2-1; 7 bases are shared with TRBD1. V trimming: 6 bases; J trimming: 2 bases; junction bases outside the gene matches: 4. Germline lookup yields CDR1 MNHEY and CDR2 SMNVEV (reference sequence). The CDR3 spans 14 residues. The CDR3 region has the DNA TGTGCCAGCAGCCCCGGGACAGCCTACAATGAGCAGTTCTTC. Translation gives CASSPGTAYNEQFF.

The V gene is TRBV7-8, the J gene TRBJ2-3; D may be TRBD2 (6 bases). CDR3 length: 15 residues. The V end lost 5 bases, the J end lost 0 bases, and 12 bases lay between the germline ends. Germline CDR1 and CDR2: SGHVS and FQNEAQ. The DNA of the CDR3 is TGTGCCAGCAGCCATTCCGGGACTAGCACAGATACGCAGTATTTT. Translation gives CASSHSGTSTDTQYF.

The rearrangement links TRBV6-5 to TRBJ1-2; a possible D gene is TRBD1 (6 bases). Germline-derived CDR1 and CDR2 are MNHEY and SVGAGI. This CDR3 is built from 12 residues. Trimming took off 6 bases at V and 3 bases at J, with 8 bases between the two ends. As DNA, the CDR3 is TGTGCCAGCAGCGGGGGGCACTATGGCTACACCTTC. It yields the protein CASSGGHYGYTF.